This TCR beta chain was retrieved from a study of blood T cell repertoires in COVID-19. At the level of the study: Sources were T cells, B-cell-depleted T cells, or PBMCs; the material itself was cDNA or gDNA.

Participants, about 18 to 90 years old, spanned 25 or so US areas. Cohorts were assigned according to the clinical history that participants reported. Trimming took 11 bases from V and 2 from J, leaving 16 bases between them. Germline CDR1 reads SGHTA; CDR2 reads FQGNSA. This CDR3 is 15 amino acids long. Authors' data handling: Reference gene primer amplification gave nucleated cell count estimates. The repertoire was sequenced with immunoSEQ multiplex PCR; TCRdb's copy has only in-frame clones and lacks some. V, J and clone size reflect that table, while D and trimming were determined from the DNA. The sample holds approximately 310,000 clones, about 89% seen once.

The chain recombines TRBV7-2 with TRBJ2-6; perhaps TRBD1 as D (5 bases). Sequencing was done on a sample of PBMCs or T cells enriched from blood (not recorded which). This TCR was recovered from a man in his 60s who had recovered from COVID-19. CDR3 residues: CAQGLQSAGANVLTF. Here the CDR3 DNA reads TGTGCCCAGGGCCTGCAGTCGGCTGGGGCCAACGTCCTGACTTTC. The full variable domain, rest sourced from reference TRBV7-2 and TRBJ2-6, is GAGVSQSPSNKVTEKGKDVELRCDPISGHTALYWYRQSLGQGLEFLIYFQGNSAPDKSGLPSDRFSAERTGGSVSTLTIQRTQQEDSAVYLCAQGLQSAGANVLTFGAGSRLTVL.